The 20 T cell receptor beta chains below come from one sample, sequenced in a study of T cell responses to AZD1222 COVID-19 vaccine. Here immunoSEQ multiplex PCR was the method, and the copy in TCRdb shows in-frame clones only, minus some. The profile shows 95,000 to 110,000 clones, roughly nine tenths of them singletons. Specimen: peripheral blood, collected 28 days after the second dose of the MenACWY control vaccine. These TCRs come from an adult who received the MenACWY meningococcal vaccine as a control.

The CDR3 sequence: CASSFGQPQHF. The CDR3 DNA is TGTGCCAGCAGTTTTGGTCAGCCCCAGCATTTT. This rearrangement joins TRBV12-3 or TRBV12-4 to TRBJ1-5; D not certain. The CDR3 covers 11 residues. Trimming took off 3 bases at V and 6 bases at J, with 3 bases between the two ends.

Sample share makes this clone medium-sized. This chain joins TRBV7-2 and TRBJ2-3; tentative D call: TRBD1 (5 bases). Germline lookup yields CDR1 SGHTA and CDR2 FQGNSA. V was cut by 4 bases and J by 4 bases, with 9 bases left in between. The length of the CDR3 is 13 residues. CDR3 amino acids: CASSSGQADTQYF. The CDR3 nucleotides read TGTGCCAGCAGCTCCGGACAAGCAGATACGCAGTATTTT.

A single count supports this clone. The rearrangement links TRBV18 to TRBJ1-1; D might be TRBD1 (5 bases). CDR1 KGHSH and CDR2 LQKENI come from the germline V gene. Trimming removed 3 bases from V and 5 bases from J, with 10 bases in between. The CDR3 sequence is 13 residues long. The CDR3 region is CASSPGRGTEAFF. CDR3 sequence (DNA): TGTGCCAGCTCACCGGGACGGGGAACTGAAGCTTTCTTT. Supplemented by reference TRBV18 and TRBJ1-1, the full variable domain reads NAGVMQNPRHLVRRRGQEARLRCSPMKGHSHVYWYRQLPEEGLKFMVYLQKENIIDESGMPKERFSAEFPKEGPSILRIQQVVRGDSAAYFCASSPGRGTEAFFGQGTRLTVV.

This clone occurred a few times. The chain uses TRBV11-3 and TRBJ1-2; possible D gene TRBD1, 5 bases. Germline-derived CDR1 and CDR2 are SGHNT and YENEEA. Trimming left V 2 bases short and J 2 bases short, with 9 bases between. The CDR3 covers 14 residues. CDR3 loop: CASSLSRQNYGYTF. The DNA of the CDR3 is TGTGCCAGCAGCTTAAGTAGACAGAACTATGGCTACACCTTC.

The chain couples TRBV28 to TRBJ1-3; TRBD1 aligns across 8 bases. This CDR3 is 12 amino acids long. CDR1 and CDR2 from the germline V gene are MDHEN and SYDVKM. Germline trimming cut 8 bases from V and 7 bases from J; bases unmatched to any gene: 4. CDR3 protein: CASRTGWNTIYF. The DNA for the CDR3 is TGTGCCAGCCGGACAGGGTGGAACACCATATATTTT.

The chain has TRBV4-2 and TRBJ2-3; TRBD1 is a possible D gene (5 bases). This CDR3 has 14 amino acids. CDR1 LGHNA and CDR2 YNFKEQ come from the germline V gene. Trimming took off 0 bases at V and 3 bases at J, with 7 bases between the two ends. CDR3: CASSQDKGTDTQYF. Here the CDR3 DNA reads TGTGCCAGCAGCCAAGATAAGGGGACAGATACGCAGTATTTT.

CDR3 residues: CAISEDRVSSYEQYF. The DNA for the CDR3 is TGTGCCATCAGTGAAGACAGGGTGAGCTCCTACGAGCAGTACTTC. The chain uses TRBV10-3 and TRBJ2-7, with 7 nucleotides matching TRBD1. V trimming: 3 bases; J trimming: 0 bases; junction bases outside the gene matches: 5. The CDR3 extends over 15 amino acids. Germline assignment: CDR1 ENHRY and CDR2 SYGVKD.

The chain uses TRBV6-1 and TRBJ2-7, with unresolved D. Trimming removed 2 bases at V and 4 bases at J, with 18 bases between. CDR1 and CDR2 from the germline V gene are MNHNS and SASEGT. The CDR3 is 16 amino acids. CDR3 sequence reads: CASSETAWVLGYEQYF. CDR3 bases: TGTGCCAGCAGTGAAACGGCGTGGGTCCTGGGATACGAGCAGTACTTC.

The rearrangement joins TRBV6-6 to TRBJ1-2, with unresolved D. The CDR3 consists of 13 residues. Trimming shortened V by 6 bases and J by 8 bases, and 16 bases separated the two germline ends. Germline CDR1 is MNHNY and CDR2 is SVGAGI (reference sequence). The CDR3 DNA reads TGTGCCAGCAGCTCTTACTTGGAAGGGGGCTACACCTTC. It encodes CASSSYLEGGYTF.

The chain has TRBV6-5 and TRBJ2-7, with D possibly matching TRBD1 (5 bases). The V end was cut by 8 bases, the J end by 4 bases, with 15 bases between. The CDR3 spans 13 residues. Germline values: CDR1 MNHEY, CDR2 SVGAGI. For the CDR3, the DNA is TGTGCCAGCGCATTGGGGCGGAATTACGAGCAGTACTTC. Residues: CASALGRNYEQYF.

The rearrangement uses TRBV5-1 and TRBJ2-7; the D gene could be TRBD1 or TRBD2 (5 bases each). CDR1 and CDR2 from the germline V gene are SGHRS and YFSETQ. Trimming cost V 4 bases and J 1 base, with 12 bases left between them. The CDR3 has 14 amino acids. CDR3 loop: CASSIGTASYEQYF. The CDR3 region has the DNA TGCGCCAGCAGCATCGGGACCGCATCCTACGAGCAGTACTTC.

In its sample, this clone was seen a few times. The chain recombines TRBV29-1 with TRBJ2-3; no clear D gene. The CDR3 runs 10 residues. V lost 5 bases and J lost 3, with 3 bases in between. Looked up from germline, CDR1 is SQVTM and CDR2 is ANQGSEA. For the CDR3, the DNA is TGCAGCGTTAGGACAGATACGCAGTATTTT. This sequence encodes CSVRTDTQYF.

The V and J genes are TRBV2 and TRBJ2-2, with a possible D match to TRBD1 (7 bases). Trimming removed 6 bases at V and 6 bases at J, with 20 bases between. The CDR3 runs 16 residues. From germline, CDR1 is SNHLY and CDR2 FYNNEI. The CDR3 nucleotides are TGTGCCAGCAGAGGGAGTCGACAGGGACTGGCCGGGGAGCTGTTTTTT. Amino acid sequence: CASRGSRQGLAGELFF.

DNA for the CDR3: TGTGCCAGCAACCAGATGGGTAGAACCAACTATGGCTACACCTTC. This gives the protein CASNQMGRTNYGYTF. V and J are TRBV11-2 and TRBJ1-2; D uncertain. Germline loops: CDR1 SGHAT, CDR2 FQNNGV. The V end lost 7 bases, the J end lost 2 bases, and 17 bases lay between the germline ends. This CDR3 contains 15 residues.

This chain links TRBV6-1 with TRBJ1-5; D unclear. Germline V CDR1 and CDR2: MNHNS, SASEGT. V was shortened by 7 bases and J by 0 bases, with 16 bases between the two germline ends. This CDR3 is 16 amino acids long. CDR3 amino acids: CASTEAQPDSNQPQHF. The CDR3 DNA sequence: TGTGCCAGCACTGAGGCCCAACCCGATAGCAATCAGCCCCAGCATTTT.

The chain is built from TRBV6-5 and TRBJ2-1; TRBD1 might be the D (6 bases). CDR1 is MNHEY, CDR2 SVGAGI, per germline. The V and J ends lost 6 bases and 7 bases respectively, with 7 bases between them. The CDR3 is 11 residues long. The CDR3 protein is CASSQGNEQFF. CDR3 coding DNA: TGTGCCAGCAGCCAGGGGAATGAGCAGTTCTTC.

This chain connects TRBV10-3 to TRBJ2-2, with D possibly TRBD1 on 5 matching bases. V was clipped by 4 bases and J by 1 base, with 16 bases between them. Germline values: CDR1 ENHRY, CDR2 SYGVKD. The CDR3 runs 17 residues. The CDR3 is CAISGSRAGGNTGELFF. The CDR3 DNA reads TGTGCCATCAGTGGGTCCAGGGCTGGTGGGAACACCGGGGAGCTGTTTTTT.

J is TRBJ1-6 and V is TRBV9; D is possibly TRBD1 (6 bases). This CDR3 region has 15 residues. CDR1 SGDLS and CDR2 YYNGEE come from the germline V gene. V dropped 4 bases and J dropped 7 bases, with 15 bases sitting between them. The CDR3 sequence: CASSFTSGENSPLHF. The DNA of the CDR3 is TGTGCCAGCAGCTTCACCTCAGGGGAGAATTCACCCCTCCACTTT.

For the CDR3, the DNA is TGCGCCAGCAGCCGAAACCCGGGACAGGCAAATGAAAAACTGTTTTTT. This gives the protein CASSRNPGQANEKLFF. The rearrangement joins TRBV4-1 to TRBJ1-4; 8 nucleotides agree with TRBD1. Germline CDR1 reads MGHRA; CDR2 reads YSYEKL. The J segment lost 5 bases and the V segment lost 4 bases, leaving 9 bases of the junction unmatched. The CDR3 length is 16 residues.

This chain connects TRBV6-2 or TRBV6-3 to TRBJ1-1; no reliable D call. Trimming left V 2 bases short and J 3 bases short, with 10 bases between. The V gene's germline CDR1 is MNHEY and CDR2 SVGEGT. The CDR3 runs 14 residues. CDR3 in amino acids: CASSYAQVYTEAFF. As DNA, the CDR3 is TGTGCCAGCAGTTACGCGCAGGTGTACACTGAAGCTTTCTTT.